Described below is a single TCR beta chain sequence and its context. TCRdb re-called the 5' RACE reads through MiXCR, storing one row per CDR3 protein. Of around 100,000 distinct CDR3 sequences listed, approximately 16% are singletons. The data derive from a study of T cells of healthy individuals. Per germline, CDR1 SQVTM and CDR2 ANQGSEA. V lost 2 bases to trimming and J lost 3 bases, with 13 bases between them. CDR3 length: 15 residues. The TCR was taken from a human donor in good health. This chain connects TRBV29-1 to TRBJ2-2; no clear D gene. In nucleotides, the CDR3 is TGCAGCGTTGAAAAATCTGGGCCAGACACCGGGGAGCTGTTTTTT. Translating it yields CSVEKSGPDTGELFF.